The present TCR beta chain was sequenced within a study of T cell responses to AZD1222 COVID-19 vaccine. Regarding the study as a whole: A rise in Spike-specific TCR breadth and depth followed two AZD1222 doses.

Germline V gene sequence: CDR1 MNHEY, CDR2 SVGAGI. This CDR3 has 13 residues. V lost 6 bases and J 4 bases, leaving 9 bases between the germline ends. The assay was immunoSEQ multiplex PCR, and TCRdb's table has in-frame clones only and misses some. The sample contains 120,000 to 150,000 clones, about 81% of which appear only once. As regards this clone: The antigen remains unidentified.

The sequencing used peripheral blood, collected on day 0 of MenACWY control vaccination. This sequence originates from an adult in good health. This rearrangement joins TRBV6-5 to TRBJ2-2; D unclear. DNA of the CDR3: TGTGCCAGCAGGGGATCGATCACCGGGGAGCTGTTTTTT. Amino acids: CASRGSITGELFF.